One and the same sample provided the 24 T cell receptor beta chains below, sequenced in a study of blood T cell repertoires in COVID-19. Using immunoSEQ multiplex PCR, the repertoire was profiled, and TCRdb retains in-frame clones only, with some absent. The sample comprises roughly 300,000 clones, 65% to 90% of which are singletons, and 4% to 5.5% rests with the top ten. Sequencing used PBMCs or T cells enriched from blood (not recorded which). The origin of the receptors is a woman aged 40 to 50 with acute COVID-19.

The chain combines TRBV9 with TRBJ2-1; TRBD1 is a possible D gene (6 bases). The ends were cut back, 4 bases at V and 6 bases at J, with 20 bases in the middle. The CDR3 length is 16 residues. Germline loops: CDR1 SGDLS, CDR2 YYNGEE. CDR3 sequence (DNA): TGTGCCAGCAGCCCAGGAGGCTTGGGACACGTCAATGAGCAGTTCTTC. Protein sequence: CASSPGGLGHVNEQFF.

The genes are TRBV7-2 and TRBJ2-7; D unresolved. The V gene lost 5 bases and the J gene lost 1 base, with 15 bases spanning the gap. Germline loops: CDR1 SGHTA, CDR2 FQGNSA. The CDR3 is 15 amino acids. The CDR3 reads CASSPPLVESYEQYF. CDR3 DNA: TGTGCCAGCAGCCCCCCCCTGGTGGAGTCCTACGAGCAGTACTTC.

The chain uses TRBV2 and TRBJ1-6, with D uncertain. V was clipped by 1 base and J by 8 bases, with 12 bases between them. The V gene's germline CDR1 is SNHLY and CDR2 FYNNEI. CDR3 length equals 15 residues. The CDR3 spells CASSEGVRRDSPLHF. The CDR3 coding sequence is TGTGCCAGCAGTGAAGGGGTTCGGAGGGATTCACCCCTCCACTTT.

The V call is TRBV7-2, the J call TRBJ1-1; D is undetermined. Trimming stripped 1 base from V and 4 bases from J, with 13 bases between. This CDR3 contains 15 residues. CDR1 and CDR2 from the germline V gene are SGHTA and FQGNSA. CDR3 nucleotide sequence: TGTGCCAGCAGCTTAGTTAGTACCGGGAGCACTGAAGCTTTCTTT. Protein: CASSLVSTGSTEAFF.

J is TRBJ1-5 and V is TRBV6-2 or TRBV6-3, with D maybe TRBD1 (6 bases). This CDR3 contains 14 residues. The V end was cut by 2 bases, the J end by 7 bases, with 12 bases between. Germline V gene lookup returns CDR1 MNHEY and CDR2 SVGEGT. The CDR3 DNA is TGTGCCAGCAGTTACCGCACAGGGCTCCAGCCCCAGCATTTT. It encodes CASSYRTGLQPQHF.

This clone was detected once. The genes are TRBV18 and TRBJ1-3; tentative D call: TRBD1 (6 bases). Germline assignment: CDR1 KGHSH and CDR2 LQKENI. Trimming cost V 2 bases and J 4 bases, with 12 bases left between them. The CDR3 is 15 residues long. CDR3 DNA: TGTGCCAGCTCACCAGACAGGCCATCGGGAAACACCATATATTTT. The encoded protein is CASSPDRPSGNTIYF.

CDR3 sequence: CASSYRSPRQNSPLHF. For the CDR3, the DNA is TGTGCCAGCAGTTACAGGTCCCCCCGACAGAATTCACCCCTCCACTTT. This chain links TRBV6-5 with TRBJ1-6; D is possibly TRBD1 (5 bases). V was shortened by 2 bases and J by 7 bases, with 15 bases between the two germline ends. The CDR3 sequence is 16 residues long. From germline, CDR1 is MNHEY and CDR2 SVGAGI.

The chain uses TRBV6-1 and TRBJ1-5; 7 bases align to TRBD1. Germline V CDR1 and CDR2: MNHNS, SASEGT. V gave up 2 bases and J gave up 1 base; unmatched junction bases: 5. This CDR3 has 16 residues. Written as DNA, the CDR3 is TGTGCCAGCAGTGAACCCCGGGGACAGAGCAATCAGCCCCAGCATTTT. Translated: CASSEPRGQSNQPQHF.

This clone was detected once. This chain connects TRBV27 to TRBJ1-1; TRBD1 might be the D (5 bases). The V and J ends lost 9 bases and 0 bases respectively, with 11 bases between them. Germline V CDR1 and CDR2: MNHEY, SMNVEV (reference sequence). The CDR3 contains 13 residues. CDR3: CASGKGLNTEAFF. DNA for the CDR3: TGTGCCAGTGGTAAGGGGTTGAACACTGAAGCTTTCTTT.

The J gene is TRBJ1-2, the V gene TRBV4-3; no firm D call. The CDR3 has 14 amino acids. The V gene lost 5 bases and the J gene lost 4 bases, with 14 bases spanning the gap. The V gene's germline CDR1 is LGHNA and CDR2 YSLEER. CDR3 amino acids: CASSSGLAPYGYTF. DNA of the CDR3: TGCGCCAGCAGCTCCGGACTAGCGCCCTATGGCTACACCTTC.

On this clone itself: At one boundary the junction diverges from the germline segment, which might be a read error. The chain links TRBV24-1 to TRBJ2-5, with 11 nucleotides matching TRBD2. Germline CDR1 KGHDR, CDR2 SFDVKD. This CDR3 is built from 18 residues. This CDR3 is CAASGASGRSGSVETQYF. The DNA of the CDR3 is TGTGCCGCCAGTGGGGCTAGCGGGAGGAGCGGGTCCGTGGAGACCCAGTACTTC.

Written as DNA, the CDR3 is TGTGCCAGCAGTAGGGGGACTAATGAAAAACTGTTTTTT. Its translation is CASSRGTNEKLFF. The chain is built from TRBV6-5 and TRBJ1-4; D possibly corresponds to TRBD1 (6 bases). CDR3 size: 13 residues. Per the germline V gene, CDR1 is MNHEY and CDR2 is SVGAGI. Trimming stripped 5 bases from V and 2 bases from J, with 6 bases between.

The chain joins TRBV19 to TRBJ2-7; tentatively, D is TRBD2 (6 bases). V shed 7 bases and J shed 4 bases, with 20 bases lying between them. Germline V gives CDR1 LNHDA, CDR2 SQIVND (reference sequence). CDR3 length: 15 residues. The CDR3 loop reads CASTHPGEDDYEQYF. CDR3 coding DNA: TGTGCCAGTACCCACCCGGGAGAGGATGATTACGAGCAGTACTTC.

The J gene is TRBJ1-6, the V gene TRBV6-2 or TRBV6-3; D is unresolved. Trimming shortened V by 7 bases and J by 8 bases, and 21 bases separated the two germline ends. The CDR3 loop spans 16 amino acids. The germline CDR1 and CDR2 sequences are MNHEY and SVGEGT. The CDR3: CASNYVYIGMHSPLHF. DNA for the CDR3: TGTGCCAGCAATTATGTATATATCGGGATGCATTCACCCCTCCACTTT.

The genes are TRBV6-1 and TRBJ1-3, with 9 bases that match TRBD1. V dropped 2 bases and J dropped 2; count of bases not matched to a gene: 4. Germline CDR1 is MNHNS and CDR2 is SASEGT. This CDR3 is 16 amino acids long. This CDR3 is CASSERDRVAGNTIYF. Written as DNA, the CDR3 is TGTGCCAGCAGTGAAAGGGACAGGGTGGCTGGAAACACCATATATTTT.

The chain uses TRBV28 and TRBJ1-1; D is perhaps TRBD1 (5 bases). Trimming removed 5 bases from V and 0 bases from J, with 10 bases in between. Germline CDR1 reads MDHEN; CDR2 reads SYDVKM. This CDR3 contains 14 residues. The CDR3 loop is CASSPGGMNTEAFF. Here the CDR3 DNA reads TGTGCCAGCAGTCCCGGGGGGATGAACACTGAAGCTTTCTTT.

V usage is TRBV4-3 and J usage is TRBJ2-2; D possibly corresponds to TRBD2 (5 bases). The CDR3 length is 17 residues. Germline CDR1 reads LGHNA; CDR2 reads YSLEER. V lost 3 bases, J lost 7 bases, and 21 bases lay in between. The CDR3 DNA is TGCGCCAGCAGCCAGGGATCCGGGCCACCGGCGGGCGGGGAGCTGTTTTTT. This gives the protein CASSQGSGPPAGGELFF.

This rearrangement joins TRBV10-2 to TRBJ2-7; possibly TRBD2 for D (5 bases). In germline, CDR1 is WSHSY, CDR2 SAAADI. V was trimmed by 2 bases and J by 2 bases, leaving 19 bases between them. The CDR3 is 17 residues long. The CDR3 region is CASSEPDVAGLTYEQYF. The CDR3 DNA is TGCGCCAGCAGTGAGCCGGATGTGGCGGGTCTTACCTACGAGCAGTACTTC.

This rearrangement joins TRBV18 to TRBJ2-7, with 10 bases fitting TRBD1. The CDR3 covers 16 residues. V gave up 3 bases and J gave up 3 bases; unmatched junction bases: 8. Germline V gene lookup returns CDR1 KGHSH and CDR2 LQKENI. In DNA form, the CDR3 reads TGTGCCAGCTCACCGCTTACCGGGACAGGGGTCTACGAGCAGTACTTC. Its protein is CASSPLTGTGVYEQYF. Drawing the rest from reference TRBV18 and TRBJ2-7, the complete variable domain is NAGVMQNPRHLVRRRGQEARLRCSPMKGHSHVYWYRQLPEEGLKFMVYLQKENIIDESGMPKERFSAEFPKEGPSILRIQQVVRGDSAAYFCASSPLTGTGVYEQYFGPGTRLTVT.

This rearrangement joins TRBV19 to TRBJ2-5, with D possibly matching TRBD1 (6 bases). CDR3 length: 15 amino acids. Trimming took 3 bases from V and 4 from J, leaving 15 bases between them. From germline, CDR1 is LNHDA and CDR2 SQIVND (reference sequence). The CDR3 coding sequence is TGTGCCAGTAGTATCACATCAGGGGTGCGAGAGACCCAGTACTTC. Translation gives CASSITSGVRETQYF.

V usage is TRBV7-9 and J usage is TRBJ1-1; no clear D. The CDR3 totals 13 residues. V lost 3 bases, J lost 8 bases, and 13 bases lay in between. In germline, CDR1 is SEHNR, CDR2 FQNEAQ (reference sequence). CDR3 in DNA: TGTGCCAGCAGCTTCGGTGAGACTTTGGAAGCTTTCTTT. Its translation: CASSFGETLEAFF.

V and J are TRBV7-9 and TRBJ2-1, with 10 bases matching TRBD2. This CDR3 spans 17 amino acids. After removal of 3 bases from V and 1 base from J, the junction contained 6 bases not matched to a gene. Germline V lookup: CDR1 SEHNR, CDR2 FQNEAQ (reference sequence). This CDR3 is CASSFLTSGWSYNEQFF. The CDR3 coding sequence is TGTGCCAGCAGCTTCCTGACTAGCGGGTGGTCCTACAATGAGCAGTTCTTC.

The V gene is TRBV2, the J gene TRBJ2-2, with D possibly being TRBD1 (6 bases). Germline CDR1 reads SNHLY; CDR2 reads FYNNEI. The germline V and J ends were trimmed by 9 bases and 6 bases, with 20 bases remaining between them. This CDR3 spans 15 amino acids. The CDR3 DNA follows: TGTGCCAGTTTGAATCAGGGGCTGATGTCCGGGGAGCTGTTTTTT. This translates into CASLNQGLMSGELFF.

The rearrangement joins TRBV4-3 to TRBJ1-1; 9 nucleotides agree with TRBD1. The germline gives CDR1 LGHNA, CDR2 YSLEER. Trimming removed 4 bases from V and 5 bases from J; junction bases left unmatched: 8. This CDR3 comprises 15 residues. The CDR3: CASSRQQGAFTEAFF. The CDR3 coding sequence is TGCGCCAGCAGCCGTCAACAGGGGGCCTTTACTGAAGCTTTCTTT.